This TCR beta chain was sequenced for a study of cytomegalovirus exposure and HLA in healthy donors. The CDR3 runs 14 residues. Germline V gives CDR1 SGHTA, CDR2 FQGNSA. The V gene end was trimmed by 5 bases and the J gene end by 4 bases; junction bases not matched to a gene: 6. The study ran its PCR with 60 Vbeta and 13 Jbeta primers. The data were produced by immunoSEQ multiplex PCR, yet TCRdb's version contains in-frame clones alone and is incomplete. The data contain about 120,000 clones, 60% to 85% of them singletons. The clonotype was recovered from a woman between 40 and 50 years old in good health and CMV-seropositive. Sequencing used PBMCs. The chain has TRBV7-2 and TRBJ1-1; 8 bases match TRBD1. CDR3 nucleotide sequence: TGTGCCAGCAGCCCCCGGACAGGGACCACTGAAGCTTTCTTT. Its translation: CASSPRTGTTEAFF. The variable domain in full, completed from reference TRBV7-2 and TRBJ1-1, reads GAGVSQSPSNKVTEKGKDVELRCDPISGHTALYWYRQSLGQGLEFLIYFQGNSAPDKSGLPSDRFSAERTGGSVSTLTIQRTQQEDSAVYLCASSPRTGTTEAFFGQGTRLTVV.